This is a list of T cell receptor beta chains from one sample in a study of metastatic and nonmetastatic thyroid tumors. TCRdb re-called clones via MiXCR from the PCR reads. The sample carries 84,000 or so clones, about 9.1% recorded once. Sequenced material: blood. The receptors stem from a female donor with papillary thyroid cancer or a benign thyroid nodule (not recorded which). Some clones in this sample may be carry-over from other donors' samples. Each CDR3 is given with its conserved first and last residue. Each record gives: V gene, J gene, clone size, D gene, CDR3 protein, CDR3 DNA. A D gene is named only where the DNA matches it firmly. Size tells how often a clone was seen (once, few, many) or the class of an expanded clone, and some rows leave it out.

>TRBV20-1|TRBJ2-7|once|NA
CSARHGSYEQYF
TGCAGTGCTAGACACGGCTCCTACGAGCAGTACTTC
>TRBV2|TRBJ2-7|NA|TRBD1
CASSDLQGARYEQYF
TGTGCCAGCAGTGACTTACAGGGGGCGCGCTACGAGCAGTACTTC
>TRBV27|TRBJ1-4|many|TRBD1
CASSSQGAREKLFF
TGTGCCAGCAGTTCACAGGGGGCGCGGGAAAAACTGTTTTTT
>TRBV7-9|TRBJ1-1|many|NA
CASSLDGSMNTEAFF
TGTGCCAGCAGCTTAGATGGCTCCATGAACACTGAAGCTTTCTTT
>TRBV10-2|TRBJ2-7|many|NA
CASILPPDFQYEQYF
TGCGCCAGCATACTTCCCCCGGACTTCCAATACGAGCAGTACTTC
>TRBV15|TRBJ1-2|NA|NA
CATSRGGLDLGYGYTF
TGTGCCACCAGCAGAGGGGGTTTAGATTTGGGCTATGGCTACACCTTC
>TRBV18|TRBJ1-5|many|NA
CASSPGPGHNSNQPQHF
TGTGCCAGCTCACCGGGGCCGGGACATAATAGCAATCAGCCCCAGCATTTT
>TRBV27|TRBJ1-4|many|NA
CASNFFPATNEKLFF
TGTGCCAGCAATTTCTTCCCTGCAACTAATGAAAAACTGTTTTTT
>TRBV7-9|TRBJ2-7|many|TRBD1
CASSWDRLKNEQYF
TGTGCCAGCAGCTGGGACAGGCTTAAGAACGAGCAGTACTTC
>TRBV6-1|TRBJ2-7|many|NA
CASSEYRIEQYF
TGTGCCAGCAGTGAATACAGGATCGAGCAGTACTTC
>TRBV6-5|TRBJ2-1|NA|NA
CASSFRGGNEQFF
TGTGCCAGCAGTTTCAGGGGGGGGAATGAGCAGTTCTTC
>TRBV7-9|TRBJ2-5|many|NA
CASSLYQETQYF
TGTGCCAGCAGCTTGTACCAAGAGACCCAGTACTTC
>TRBV6-2/TRBV6-3|TRBJ1-5|many|TRBD1
CASSRTGLSNQPQHF
TGTGCCAGCAGCCGGACAGGGCTAAGCAATCAGCCCCAGCATTTT
>TRBV11-2|TRBJ1-6|NA|TRBD1
CASSLQGAYNSPLHF
TGTGCCAGCAGCCTACAGGGGGCCTATAATTCACCCCTCCACTTT
>TRBV29-1|TRBJ2-1|many|NA
CSAGRMDEQFF
TGCAGCGCTGGTAGGATGGATGAGCAGTTCTTC